The 4 T cell receptor beta chains below all came from one sample that was sequenced in a study of STAT5B mutations in CD4+ large granular lymphocyte leukemia. Profiling relied on immunoSEQ multiplex PCR, and the TCRdb table lists in-frame clones only, not all of them. The top ten clones hold 0.45% to 0.6% of a sample with 40,000 or so clones, around 75% of them seen once. Specimen: CD4+ T cells from blood buffy coats. Receptors originate from a human donor in good health.

The chain links TRBV6-5 to TRBJ1-2; no firm D call. The CDR3 runs 15 residues. CDR1 and CDR2 from the germline V gene are MNHEY and SVGAGI. V lost 0 bases to trimming and J lost 3 bases, with 11 bases between them. The CDR3 DNA is TGTGCCAGCAGTTACTCTCCATGGGAATACTATGGCTACACCTTC. Translated: CASSYSPWEYYGYTF.

This clone was seen only once. The J gene is TRBJ2-5, the V gene TRBV7-9, with 8 bases matching TRBD2. The germline CDR1 and CDR2 sequences are SEHNR and FQNEAQ (reference sequence). V trimming: 7 bases; J trimming: 1 base; junction bases outside the gene matches: 8. The CDR3 loop spans 15 amino acids. The DNA for the CDR3 is TGTGCCAGCACCCTAAGGCTAGCGGGCCAAGAGACCCAGTACTTC. Its translation is CASTLRLAGQETQYF.

The V and J genes are TRBV12-5 and TRBJ1-5; 8 positions agree with TRBD1. Per germline, CDR1 LGHNT and CDR2 FRNRAP. J gave up 6 bases and V 4 bases, and 5 bases lay outside the gene matches. The CDR3 contains 14 residues. The CDR3 DNA reads as TGTGCTAGTGGTTCAGGGGGCACCGTTCAGCCCCAGCATTTT. This gives the protein CASGSGGTVQPQHF.

In its sample, this clone was seen once. The CDR3 loop is CASSLILGADTEAFF. The CDR3 DNA reads TGCGCCAGCAGCCTGATTTTGGGGGCGGACACTGAAGCTTTCTTT. J is TRBJ1-1 and V is TRBV5-1; weak D call: TRBD1 (6 bases). V gave up 4 bases and J gave up 3 bases, with 16 bases separating them. Germline lookup yields CDR1 SGHRS and CDR2 YFSETQ. The CDR3 is 15 residues long.